This T cell receptor (beta chain) emerged from a study of blood T cells in healthy people across ages. The CDR3 extends over 15 amino acids. It was with a sample-barcoded 5' primer and a J-beta primer mix that a second PCR of roughly 7 to 12 cycles was run. One entry per CDR3 protein results from TCRdb running MiXCR on the 5' RACE reads. This repertoire shows roughly 730,000 distinct CDR3 sequences, 45% to 70% found once; its top ten account for under 30%. The clonotype comes from a man between 35 and 55 years old in good health. The chain recombines TRBV12-3 or TRBV12-4 with TRBJ2-4; possibly TRBD1 or TRBD2 for D (6 bases each). The tail of the sequence fits TRBJ2-5 better, so the J call may be wrong. Sequences were obtained from blood. The CDR3 loop reads CASSFGSGAVETQYF. CDR3 bases: TGTGCCAGCAGTTTTGGGTCGGGGGCGGTTGAGACCCAGTACTTC.